The sequence of this T cell receptor (beta chain) was determined in a study of CD8+CD57+ T cells in acquired aplastic anemia. This clonotype was recorded at least ten times. The study profiled TCR beta VDJ and CDR3 using genomic DNA as template. TCRdb recomputed calls from the reads with MiXCR, one row per CDR3 protein. The sample includes hundreds of thousands of distinct CDR3 sequences, less than 35% of them seen just once. Sequencing involved patients with CD8+CD57+ cell expansion previously shown by flow cytometry. The CDR3 sequence is 16 residues long. V was shortened by 3 bases and J by 2 bases, with 14 bases between the two germline ends. The germline gives CDR1 SNHLY, CDR2 FYNNEI.

Sequencing was done on a sample of sorted CD4+, CD8+, or CD8+CD57+ T cells (not recorded which) from PBMCs. The origin of this receptor is a human donor with aplastic anemia. This chain joins TRBV2 and TRBJ1-5; D uncertain. The DNA for the CDR3 is TGTGCCAGCAGTGAGGAGGATGGAGGAGGCAATCAGCCCCAGCATTTT. It is translated as CASSEEDGGGNQPQHF.